The present entry profiles one T cell receptor (beta chain) with its context. V lost 5 bases and J 7 bases, leaving 15 bases between the germline ends. The CDR3 extends over 14 amino acids. The germline V gene encodes CDR1 LNHDA and CDR2 SQIVND (reference sequence). The sample originates from a study of blood T cell repertoires in COVID-19. Study background: Italy, Spain and the United States were the sources of the convalescent and acute COVID-19 samples.

Clinical history reported by participants formed the basis on which cohorts were assigned. Original handling: Nucleated cell counts were estimated from reference gene primer amplification. The data were produced by immunoSEQ multiplex PCR, yet TCRdb's version contains in-frame clones alone and is incomplete. V and J calls and clone size are given by that table; D and trimming were obtained from the DNA. The repertoire holds some 260,000 clones, with more than 75% as singletons. The origin of this receptor is a man aged 40-49 years who had recovered from COVID-19. This rearrangement joins TRBV19 to TRBJ1-5, with D maybe TRBD1 (6 bases). Specimen: PBMCs or T cells enriched from blood (not recorded which). The CDR3 bases are TGTGCCAGTAGTCTGCTGGACAGTGCCCAGCCCCAGCATTTT. Translated, it gives CASSLLDSAQPQHF.